Following are 10 T cell receptor beta chains from one sample sequenced in a study of blood T cells in healthy people across ages. It was with a sample-barcoded 5' primer and a J-beta primer mix that a second PCR of roughly 6 to 11 cycles was run. TCRdb analysed the 5' RACE reads with MiXCR anew, one entry per CDR3 protein. Counted here are under 1,100,000 distinct CDR3 sequences, under 30% occurring once; the ten biggest clones make up about 0.8%. A further study also used this sample, focusing on T cells of mothers and their children.

The sample was blood. These receptors were collected from a girl aged 2-10 years in good health.

This clonotype occurred a few times. At one of its ends the junction is not consistent with the germline gene, which may arise from a read error. The chain joins TRBV6-6 to TRBJ2-4; the match to TRBD2 covers 9 bases. Germline V gene data show CDR1 as MNHNY and CDR2 as SVGAGI (reference sequence). The CDR3 sequence is 11 residues long. Here the CDR3 reads CASSPGTSSFF. In DNA form, the CDR3 reads TGTGCCAGCAGCCCCGGGACTAGCTCGTTCTTC.

This chain links TRBV12-3 or TRBV12-4 with TRBJ1-1, with D uncertain. Between the trimmed V and J ends, which lost 6 bases and 1 base, there was a span of 12 bases. CDR3 length: 14 residues. This chain's CDR3 is CASSPERRNTEAFF. CDR3 DNA: TGTGCCAGCAGCCCCGAGCGGCGGAACACTGAAGCTTTCTTT.

A few counts support this clonotype. V is TRBV7-2 and J is TRBJ2-5; 8 bases agree with TRBD2. Per germline, CDR1 SGHTA and CDR2 FQGNSA. The CDR3 runs 14 residues. With 4 bases clipped from V and 3 bases from J, the junction kept 4 bases outside the gene matches. The CDR3 region is CASSYTSGKETQYF. The CDR3 DNA sequence: TGTGCCAGCAGCTATACTAGCGGAAAAGAGACCCAGTACTTC. Variable domain in full (rest from reference TRBV7-2 and TRBJ2-5): GAGVSQSPSNKVTEKGKDVELRCDPISGHTALYWYRQSLGQGLEFLIYFQGNSAPDKSGLPSDRFSAERTGGSVSTLTIQRTQQEDSAVYLCASSYTSGKETQYFGPGTRLLVL.

The chain has TRBV29-1 and TRBJ1-1; 7 bases agree with TRBD1. J gave up 1 base and V 6 bases, and 14 bases lay outside the gene matches. The CDR3 runs to 16 residues. The germline CDR1 and CDR2 sequences are SQVTM and ANQGSEA. The CDR3 is CSVLAYDRVGNTEAFF. As DNA, the CDR3 is TGCAGCGTCCTAGCCTACGACAGGGTGGGGAACACTGAAGCTTTCTTT. The complete variable domain, with remaining parts taken from reference TRBV29-1 and TRBJ1-1, reads SAVISQKPSRDICQRGTSLTIQCQVDSQVTMMFWYRQQPGQSLTLIATANQGSEATYESGFVIDKFPISRPNLTFSTLTVSNMSPEDSSIYLCSVLAYDRVGNTEAFFGQGTRLTVV.

The chain combines TRBV7-8 with TRBJ2-3, with D perhaps TRBD2 (6 bases). Germline assignment: CDR1 SGHVS and CDR2 FQNEAQ. Trimming stripped 7 bases from V and 0 bases from J, with 14 bases between. The CDR3 contains 15 residues. The CDR3 protein is CASTLRGLSTDTQYF. CDR3 nucleotides: TGTGCCAGCACATTGCGGGGTCTAAGCACAGATACGCAGTATTTT.

This clonotype was observed a single time. The rearrangement joins TRBV9 to TRBJ2-5; the D gene is possibly TRBD1 (6 bases). The J call may be incorrect, as the DNA end agrees better with TRBJ2-7. CDR1 is SGDLS, CDR2 YYNGEE, per germline. The CDR3 extends over 15 amino acids. The CDR3 is CASSLTDDRFFEQYF. The CDR3 DNA sequence: TGTGCCAGCAGCTTAACCGACGACAGGTTCTTCGAGCAGTACTTC.

A few counts support this clonotype. The chain is built from TRBV9 and TRBJ2-1, with a tentative D call TRBD2 (5 bases). Germline CDR1 reads SGDLS; CDR2 reads YYNGEE. The CDR3 consists of 13 residues. Trimming removed 10 bases from V and 12 bases from J, with 23 bases in between. The CDR3 DNA reads TGTGCCTGCGTTGCTCCCCACGGGGATGGGCAGTTCTTC. The encoded protein is CACVAPHGDGQFF.

This clonotype showed up just a few times. The rearrangement links TRBV6-1 to TRBJ2-1, with D unresolved. The germline V gene encodes CDR1 MNHNS and CDR2 SASEGT. The ends were cut back, 7 bases at V and 5 bases at J, with 18 bases in the middle. This CDR3 comprises 15 residues. The DNA of the CDR3 is TGTGCCAGCACCCCTATGGTTGGAACCGACAATGAGCAGTTCTTC. It specifies CASTPMVGTDNEQFF.

This clonotype was seen only a few times. The rearrangement joins TRBV20-1 to TRBJ1-2; no clear D. This CDR3 region has 11 residues. The V end lost 6 bases, the J end lost 4 bases, and 9 bases lay between the germline ends. CDR1 is DFQATT and CDR2 is SNEGSKA in the germline V gene (reference sequence). The CDR3 DNA reads TGCAGTGCAGGGCCAGTCTATGGCTACACCTTC. Amino acids: CSAGPVYGYTF.

This clonotype has only a few counts. The chain joins TRBV10-3 to TRBJ2-5, with a tentative D call TRBD1 (5 bases). The end of the DNA fits TRBJ2-1 better, so the J call may be wrong. The CDR3 sequence is 15 residues long. Germline lookup yields CDR1 ENHRY and CDR2 SYGVKD. DNA of the CDR3: TGTGCCATCGGCTCAGACGGAAGGACAAACAATGAGCAGTTCTTC. Its protein product is CAIGSDGRTNNEQFF.